This T cell receptor beta chain was sequenced during a study of blood T cell repertoires in COVID-19. On the study more broadly: PBMCs, B-cell-depleted T cells, or T cells were the source of the cDNA or gDNA that made up the material.

This clone was recorded only once. Residents of about two dozen US areas, aged roughly 18 to 89 years, made up the participants. Donors of Cohort 3 who recovered were those that had two negative PCRs, clearance, or symptom resolution. Some clones are missing from TCRdb's copy, which holds only in-frame ones; the method was immunoSEQ multiplex PCR. The table includes more than 200,000 clones, 70% to 90% detected once. Germline CDR1 reads KGHSH; CDR2 reads LQKENI. CDR3 length equals 16 residues. The V and J ends lost 4 bases and 0 bases respectively, with 12 bases between them. The V gene is TRBV18, the J gene TRBJ1-4; no firm D call. This TCR was recovered from a woman aged 45-65 years who had recovered from COVID-19. What was sequenced was PBMCs or T cells enriched from blood (not recorded which). The CDR3, as DNA: TGTGCCAGCTCACGGCTTACCAGCGCAACTAATGAAAAACTGTTTTTT. It is translated as CASSRLTSATNEKLFF.